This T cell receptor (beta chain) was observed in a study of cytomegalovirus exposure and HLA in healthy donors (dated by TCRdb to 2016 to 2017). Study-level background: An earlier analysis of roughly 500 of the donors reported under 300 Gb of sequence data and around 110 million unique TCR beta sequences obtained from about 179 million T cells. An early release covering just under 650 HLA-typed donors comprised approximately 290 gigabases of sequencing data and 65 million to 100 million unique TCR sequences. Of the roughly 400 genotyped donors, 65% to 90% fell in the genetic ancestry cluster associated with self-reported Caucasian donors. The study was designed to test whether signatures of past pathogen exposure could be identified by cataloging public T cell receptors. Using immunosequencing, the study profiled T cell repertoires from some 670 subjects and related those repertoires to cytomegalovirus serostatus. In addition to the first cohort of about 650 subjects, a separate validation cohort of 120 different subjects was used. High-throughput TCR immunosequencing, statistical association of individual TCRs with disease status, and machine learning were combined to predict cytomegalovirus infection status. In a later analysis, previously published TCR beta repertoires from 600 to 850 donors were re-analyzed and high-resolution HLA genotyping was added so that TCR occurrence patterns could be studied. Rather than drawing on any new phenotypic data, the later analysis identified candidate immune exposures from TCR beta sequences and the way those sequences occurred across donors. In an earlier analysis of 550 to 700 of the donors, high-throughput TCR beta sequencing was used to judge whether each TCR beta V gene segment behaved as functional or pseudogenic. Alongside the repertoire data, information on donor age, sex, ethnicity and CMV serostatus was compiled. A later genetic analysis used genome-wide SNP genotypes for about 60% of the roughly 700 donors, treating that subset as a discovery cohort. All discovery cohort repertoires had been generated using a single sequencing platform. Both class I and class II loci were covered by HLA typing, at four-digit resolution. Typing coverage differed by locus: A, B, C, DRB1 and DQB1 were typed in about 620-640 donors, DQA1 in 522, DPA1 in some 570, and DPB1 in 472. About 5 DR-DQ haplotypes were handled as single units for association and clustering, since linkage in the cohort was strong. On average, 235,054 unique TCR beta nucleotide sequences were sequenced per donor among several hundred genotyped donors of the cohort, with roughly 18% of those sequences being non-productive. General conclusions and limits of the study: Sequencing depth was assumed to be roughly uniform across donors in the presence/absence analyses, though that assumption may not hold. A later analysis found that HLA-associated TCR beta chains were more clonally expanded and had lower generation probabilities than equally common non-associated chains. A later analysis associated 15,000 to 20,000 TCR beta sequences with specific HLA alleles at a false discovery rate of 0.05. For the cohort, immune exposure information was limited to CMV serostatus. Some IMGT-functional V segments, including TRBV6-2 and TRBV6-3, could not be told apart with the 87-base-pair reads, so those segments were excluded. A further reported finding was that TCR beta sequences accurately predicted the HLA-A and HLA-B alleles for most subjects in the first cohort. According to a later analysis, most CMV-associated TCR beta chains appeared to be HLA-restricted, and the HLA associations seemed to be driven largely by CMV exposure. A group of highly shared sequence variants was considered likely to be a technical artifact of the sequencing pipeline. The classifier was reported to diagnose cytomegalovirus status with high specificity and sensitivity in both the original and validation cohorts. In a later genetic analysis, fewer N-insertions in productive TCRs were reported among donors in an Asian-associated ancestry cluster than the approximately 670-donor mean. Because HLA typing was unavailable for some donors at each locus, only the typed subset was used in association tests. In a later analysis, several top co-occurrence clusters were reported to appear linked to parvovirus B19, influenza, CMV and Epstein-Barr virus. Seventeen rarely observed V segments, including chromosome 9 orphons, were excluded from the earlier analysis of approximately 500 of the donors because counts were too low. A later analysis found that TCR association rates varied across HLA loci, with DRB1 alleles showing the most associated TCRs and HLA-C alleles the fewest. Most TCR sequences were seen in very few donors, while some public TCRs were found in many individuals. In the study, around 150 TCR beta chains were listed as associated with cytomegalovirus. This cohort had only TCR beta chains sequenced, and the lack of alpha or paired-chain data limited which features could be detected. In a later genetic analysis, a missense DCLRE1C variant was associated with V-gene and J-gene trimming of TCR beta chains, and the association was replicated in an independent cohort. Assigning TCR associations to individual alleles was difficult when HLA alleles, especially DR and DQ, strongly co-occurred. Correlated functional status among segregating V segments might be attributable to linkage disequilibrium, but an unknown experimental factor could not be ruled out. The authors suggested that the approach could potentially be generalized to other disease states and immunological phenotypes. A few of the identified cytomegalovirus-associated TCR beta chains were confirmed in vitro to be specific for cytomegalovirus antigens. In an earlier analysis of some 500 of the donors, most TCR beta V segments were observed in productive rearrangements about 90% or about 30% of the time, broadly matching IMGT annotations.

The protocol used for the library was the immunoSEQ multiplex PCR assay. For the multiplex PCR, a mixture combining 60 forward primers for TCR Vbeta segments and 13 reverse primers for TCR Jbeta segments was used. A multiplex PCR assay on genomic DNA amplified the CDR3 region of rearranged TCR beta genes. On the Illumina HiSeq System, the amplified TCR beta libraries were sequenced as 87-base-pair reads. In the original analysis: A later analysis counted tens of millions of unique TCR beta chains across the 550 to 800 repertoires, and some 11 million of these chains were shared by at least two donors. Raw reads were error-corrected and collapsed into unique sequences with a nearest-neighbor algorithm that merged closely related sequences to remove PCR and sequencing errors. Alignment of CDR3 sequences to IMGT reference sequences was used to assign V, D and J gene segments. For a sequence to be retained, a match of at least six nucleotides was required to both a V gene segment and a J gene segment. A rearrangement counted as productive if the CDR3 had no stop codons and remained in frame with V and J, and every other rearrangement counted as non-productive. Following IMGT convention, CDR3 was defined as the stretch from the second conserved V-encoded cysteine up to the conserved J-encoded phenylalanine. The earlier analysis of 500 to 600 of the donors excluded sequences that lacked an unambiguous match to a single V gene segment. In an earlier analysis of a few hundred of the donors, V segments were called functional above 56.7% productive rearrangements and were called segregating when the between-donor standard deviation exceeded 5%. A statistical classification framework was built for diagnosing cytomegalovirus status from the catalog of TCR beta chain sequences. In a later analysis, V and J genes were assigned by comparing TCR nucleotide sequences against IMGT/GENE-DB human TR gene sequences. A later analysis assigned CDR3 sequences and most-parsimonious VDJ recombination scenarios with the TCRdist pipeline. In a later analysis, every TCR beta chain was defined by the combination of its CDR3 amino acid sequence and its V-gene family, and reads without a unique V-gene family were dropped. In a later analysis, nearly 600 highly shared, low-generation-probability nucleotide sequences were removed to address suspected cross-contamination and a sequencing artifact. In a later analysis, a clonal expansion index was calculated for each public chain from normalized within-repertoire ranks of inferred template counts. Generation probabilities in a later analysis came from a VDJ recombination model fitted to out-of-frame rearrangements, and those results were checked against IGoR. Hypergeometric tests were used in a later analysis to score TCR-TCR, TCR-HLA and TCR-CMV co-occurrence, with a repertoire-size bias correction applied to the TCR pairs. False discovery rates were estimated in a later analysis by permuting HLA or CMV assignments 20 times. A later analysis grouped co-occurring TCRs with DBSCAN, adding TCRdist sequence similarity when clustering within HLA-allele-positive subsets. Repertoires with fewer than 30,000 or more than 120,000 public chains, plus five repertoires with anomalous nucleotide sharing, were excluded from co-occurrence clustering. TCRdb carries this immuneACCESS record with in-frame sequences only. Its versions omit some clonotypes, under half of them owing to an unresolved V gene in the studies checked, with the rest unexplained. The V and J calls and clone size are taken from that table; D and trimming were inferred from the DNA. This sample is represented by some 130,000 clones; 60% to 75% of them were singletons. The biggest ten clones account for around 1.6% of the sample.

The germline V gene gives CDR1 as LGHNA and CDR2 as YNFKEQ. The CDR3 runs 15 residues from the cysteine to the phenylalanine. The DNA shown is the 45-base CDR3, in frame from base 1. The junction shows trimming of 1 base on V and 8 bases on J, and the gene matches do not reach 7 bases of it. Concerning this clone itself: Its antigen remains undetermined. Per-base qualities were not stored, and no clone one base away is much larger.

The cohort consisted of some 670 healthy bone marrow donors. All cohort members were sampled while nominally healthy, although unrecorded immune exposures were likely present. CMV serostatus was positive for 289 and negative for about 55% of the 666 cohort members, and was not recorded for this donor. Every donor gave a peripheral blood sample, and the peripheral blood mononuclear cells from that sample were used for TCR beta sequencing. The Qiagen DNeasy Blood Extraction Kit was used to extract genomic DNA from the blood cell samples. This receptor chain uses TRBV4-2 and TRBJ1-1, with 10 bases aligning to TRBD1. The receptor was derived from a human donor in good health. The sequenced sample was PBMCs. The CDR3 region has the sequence CASSQVSGDRGEAFF. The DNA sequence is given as TGTGCCAGCAGCCAAGTTTCCGGGGACAGGGGAGAAGCTTTCTTT.